A selection of T cell receptor beta chains follows, all from one sample in a study of blood T cell repertoires in COVID-19. The method was immunoSEQ multiplex PCR; TCRdb's version includes in-frame clones alone and lacks a portion of them. The table records 97,000 or so clones, approximately 90% of them present only once. The sample consisted of peripheral blood. The receptors originated from a woman between 45 and 60 years old with COVID-19, enrolled during active disease. Each CDR3 is given with its conserved first and last residue. Each record gives: J gene, V gene, D gene, clone size, CDR3 DNA, CDR3 protein. D genes are given only for firm matches. Expanded clones get a size class; other rows say once, few or many, or leave the size out.

TRBJ1-6	TRBV6-1	NA	NA	TGTGCCAGCAGTGAAGCGCGCCAGGGAGGGTCACCCCTCCACTTT	CASSEARQGGSPLHF
TRBJ2-3	TRBV5-1	NA	NA	TGCGCCAGCAGCTTGGACGGGGGAAGAGGCACAGATACGCAGTATTTT	CASSLDGGRGTDTQYF
TRBJ1-5	TRBV24-1	NA	NA	TGTGCCACGCAAATGGTAGGCAATCAGCCCCAGCATTTT	CATQMVGNQPQHF
TRBJ1-1	TRBV30	NA	NA	TGTGCCCGGAGGGGGGCGGCGAACACTGAAGCTTTCTTT	CARRGAANTEAFF
TRBJ2-7	TRBV13	NA	once	TGTGCCAGCAGCTCCCTCGAGGGAGAGCAGTACTTC	CASSSLEGEQYF
TRBJ2-3	TRBV5-1	NA	NA	TGCGCCAGCATTGGGTTGGGCGGGAACCCTCGCACAGATACGCAGTATTTT	CASIGLGGNPRTDTQYF
TRBJ1-2	TRBV6-6	NA	NA	TGTGCCAGCAGGGAGACAGAACATGGCTACACCTTC	CASRETEHGYTF
TRBJ1-2	TRBV21-1	NA	once	TGTGCCAGCAGCAAGGAAAGGGGTTCCCCCCACGGCTACACCTTC	CASSKERGSPHGYTF
TRBJ1-4	TRBV7-9	NA	NA	TGTGCCAGCGCGGGGGAAAAACTGTTTTTT	CASAGEKLFF
TRBJ2-2	TRBV29-1	NA	NA	TGCAGCGTTGAGGGGGCAGGCGGGGAGCTGTTTTTT	CSVEGAGGELFF
TRBJ2-3	TRBV28	NA	NA	TGTGCCAGCAGTTTCCACACATCGATAACAGATACGCAGTATTTT	CASSFHTSITDTQYF
TRBJ2-7	TRBV10-3	NA	NA	TGTGCCATCAGTGAGCAGCGGTACGAGCAGTACTTC	CAISEQRYEQYF
TRBJ2-1	TRBV7-9	NA	NA	TGTGCCAGCAGCGATTGGTCAGCCTACAATGAGCAGTTCTTC	CASSDWSAYNEQFF
TRBJ1-6	TRBV2	NA	few	TGTGCCAGCATGGAACAGCCTGGTTCACCCCTCCACTTT	CASMEQPGSPLHF
TRBJ2-7	TRBV10-2	NA	NA	TGCGCCACCGCCCGGGGGACGGGCTACGAGCAGTACTTC	CATARGTGYEQYF
TRBJ2-1	TRBV13	NA	NA	TGTGCCAGCAGCGACCGGGACTCGCACAATGAGCAGTTCTTC	CASSDRDSHNEQFF
TRBJ2-3	TRBV7-3	TRBD2	NA	TGTGCCAGCAGCGAGCGGGGGGGCCCAGATACGCAGTATTTT	CASSERGGPDTQYF
TRBJ2-3	TRBV30	TRBD1	NA	TGTGCCTGGACCGCGGGACAGGGGGGACTAGATACGCAGTATTTT	CAWTAGQGGLDTQYF
TRBJ2-5	TRBV19	TRBD2	NA	TGTGCCAGTAGTACCACCGGGACTAGCCAAGAGACCCAGTACTTC	CASSTTGTSQETQYF
TRBJ2-7	TRBV19	TRBD1	few	TGTGCCAGTAGTGGAGGACAGGGGGTGGAATACGAGCAGTACTTC	CASSGGQGVEYEQYF
TRBJ2-2	TRBV5-1	NA	NA	TGCGCCAGCAGTCTCGACATATCGAACACCGGGGAGCTGTTTTTT	CASSLDISNTGELFF
TRBJ1-5	TRBV7-9	NA	NA	TGTGCCAGCAGCCTGTCAGGAGGTGGAAATCAGCCCCAGCATTTT	CASSLSGGGNQPQHF
TRBJ1-1	TRBV3-1/TRBV3-2	NA	NA	TGTGCCAGCAGCCAAGATGGCCCAGGTCGAAGAGCTTTCTTT	CASSQDGPGRRAFF
TRBJ1-4	TRBV5-1	TRBD1	NA	TGCGCCAGCAGCTTGGGCGGACAGGGTGGTGAAAAACTGTTTTTT	CASSLGGQGGEKLFF
TRBJ1-2	TRBV25-1	NA	NA	TGTGCCAGCAGTGAATTTGGGCCTGGCCGGGGCTATGGCTACACCTTC	CASSEFGPGRGYGYTF
TRBJ2-1	TRBV6-2/TRBV6-3	NA	NA	TGTGCCAGCAGCACGAGACAGGGGAGGGAGAATGAGCAGTTCTTC	CASSTRQGRENEQFF
TRBJ2-3	TRBV18	TRBD2	NA	TGTGCCAGCTCAAAGACTAGCGGGGGATCGACAGATACGCAGTATTTT	CASSKTSGGSTDTQYF
TRBJ1-1	TRBV30	TRBD1	NA	TGTGCCTGGAGGACCGACAGGGCGAAATCTGCTTTCTTT	CAWRTDRAKSAFF
TRBJ2-2	TRBV7-3	NA	NA	TGTGCCAGCAGCCGGACCGGTGGGGCTCTTAGCGGTGGGAACACCGGGGAGCTGTTTTTT	CASSRTGGALSGGNTGELFF
TRBJ2-5	TRBV7-3	NA	NA	TGTGCCAGCAGCTTAGGCGGGGCCCCCGGGGGGCCCGAGACCCAGTACTTC	CASSLGGAPGGPETQYF
TRBJ2-3	TRBV28	NA	NA	TGTGCCAGCAGTCTGGGGGGAAGCACAGATACGCAGTATTTT	CASSLGGSTDTQYF
TRBJ1-4	TRBV6-1	TRBD1	once	TGTGCCAGCAGTGAAATCCAGGGGGCTACGACTAGGGTGGATAGTGAAAAACTGTTTTTT	CASSEIQGATTRVDSEKLFF
TRBJ2-3	TRBV11-2	NA	NA	TGTGCCAGCAGCGAAAATCGCGGGGGCAGGGATACGCAGTATTTT	CASSENRGGRDTQYF
TRBJ2-7	TRBV28	TRBD1	NA	TGTGCCAGCAGTTTAGGGGCAGGGGGCAGGTACGAGCAGTACTTC	CASSLGAGGRYEQYF
TRBJ1-2	TRBV18	TRBD1	NA	TGTGCCAGCTCACCAAAGCAGGGGGCAGGCTACACCTTC	CASSPKQGAGYTF
TRBJ2-3	TRBV7-2	NA	NA	TGTGCCAGCAGCTTTCTGGCTTCAGATACGCAGTATTTT	CASSFLASDTQYF
TRBJ2-3	TRBV2	NA	once	TGTGCCATTCGGGGCACAGATACGCAGTATTTT	CAIRGTDTQYF
TRBJ1-6	TRBV10-3	NA	NA	TGTGCCACAGGGGATCGGGGTGATTCACCCCTCCACTTT	CATGDRGDSPLHF
TRBJ1-2	TRBV4-3	TRBD1	NA	TGCGCCAGCAGCTCCAGCGTTACAGGGGAACTGGTCGGGGCCTGGTATGGCTACACCTTC	CASSSSVTGELVGAWYGYTF
TRBJ1-2	TRBV6-1	TRBD1	once	TGTGCCAGCAGTGAAAGGGGGCAGAGGGGCTACACCTTC	CASSERGQRGYTF
TRBJ2-7	TRBV19	TRBD1	once	TGTGCCAGTAGTCTACAGGTGCAGGGGGCCCACGAGCAGTACTTC	CASSLQVQGAHEQYF
TRBJ2-3	TRBV7-2	NA	NA	TGTGCCAGCAGCTTCCGGGGGGCGAGTCCAGATACGCAGTATTTT	CASSFRGASPDTQYF
TRBJ1-1	TRBV2	NA	NA	TGTGCCAGCAGTCGGACACCCCCGGGCACTGAAGCTTTCTTT	CASSRTPPGTEAFF
TRBJ2-3	TRBV6-5	TRBD2	NA	TGTGCCAGCAAAGGCGGGGGGTATCCAGATACGCAGTATTTT	CASKGGGYPDTQYF
TRBJ2-7	TRBV5-1	TRBD1	few	TGCGCCAGCAGGATGGGACAGAAGCTCGACGAGCAGTACTTC	CASRMGQKLDEQYF
TRBJ2-1	TRBV24-1	TRBD2	NA	TGTGCCACCAGTGATTCTAGCGGGGGACCCCTTAGGGAGCAGTTCTTC	CATSDSSGGPLREQFF
TRBJ1-3	TRBV19	TRBD1	NA	TGTGCCAGTAGTGCGGGACAGGGGGCGCTGGGAAACACCATATATTTT	CASSAGQGALGNTIYF
TRBJ2-2	TRBV19	NA	NA	TGTGCCAGTAGTATCCAGGGGGGACACTCGAACACCGGGGAGCTGTTTTTT	CASSIQGGHSNTGELFF
TRBJ1-6	TRBV6-6	TRBD1	once	TGTGCCAGCAGACCCGGGACAGTAAATTCACCCCTCCACTTT	CASRPGTVNSPLHF
TRBJ2-1	TRBV10-1	TRBD2	NA	TGCGCCAGCAGTTCGACTAGCGGGGGGTCCCAGGGATCCTACAATGAGCAGTTCTTC	CASSSTSGGSQGSYNEQFF
TRBJ2-3	TRBV5-1	TRBD1	once	TGCGCCAGCAGCCGCTCCGGGACAGGGGGCGGTGATACGCAGTATTTT	CASSRSGTGGGDTQYF
TRBJ1-2	TRBV30	TRBD1	NA	TGTGCCTGTTTCAGGGGGAAAGAGGTATATGGCTACACCTTC	CACFRGKEVYGYTF
TRBJ2-5	TRBV19	NA	once	TGTGCCAGTAGTAAGTTTAGTGCAGGGACCCAGTACTTC	CASSKFSAGTQYF
TRBJ1-1	TRBV25-1	NA	NA	TGTGCCAGCAGTGTACAGGACCTGAACACTGAAGCTTTCTTT	CASSVQDLNTEAFF
TRBJ2-5	TRBV3-1/TRBV3-2	NA	NA	TGTGCCAGCAGCCAAGATTATCAGCCCGCTGGAGGCGGGACCCAGTACTTC	CASSQDYQPAGGGTQYF
TRBJ1-5	TRBV27	NA	NA	TGTGCCAGCAGTTTATCGGTCGAAGCCGGTCAGCCCCAGCATTTT	CASSLSVEAGQPQHF
TRBJ1-2	TRBV28	TRBD1	NA	TGTGCCAGCACCCCAGAGGACAGGGCTGGCTACACCTTC	CASTPEDRAGYTF
TRBJ2-5	TRBV29-1	NA	once	TGCAGCGTCTCATCCGGGACACGGCACGTTAAAGAGACCCAGTACTTC	CSVSSGTRHVKETQYF